Reported below is one TCR beta chain. In this sample, this clone turned up once. It lacks a known antigen. No base quality values were provided; no much bigger clone lies one nucleotide off. Looking up the germline V gene yields CDR1 SGHTA and CDR2 FQGNSA. V lost 4 bases and J lost 5 bases, and the count of bases not matched to a germline gene is 13. The CDR3 starts with the cysteine, ends with the phenylalanine, and has 18 residues. Of the read, only the CDR3 DNA is kept; its 54 bases are in frame from base 1. The source of the sample is a study of blood T cell repertoires in COVID-19 (dated by TCRdb to the early 2020s). Notes on the research overall: Samples from collaborators originated in the United States, Italy and Spain and spanned both the acute and convalescent phases of COVID-19. A freely available public database, intended as a resource for researchers studying the immune response to SARS-CoV-2, is where the repertoires were released. The material from the prospective study consisted of cDNA or gDNA derived from T cells, B-cell-depleted T cells, or PBMCs. Subjects who had been exposed to COVID-19, were actively infected with it, or had recovered from it provided the deeply sampled blood TCRbeta repertoires that made up the dataset. Where available, HLA class I and class II types were obtained from metadata supplied by the sample provider rather than from assay-based typing. Samples were obtained from the ongoing ImmuneRACE study (first 160 participants) and from about 1,300 subjects provided by 6 global collaborators. A de-identified subject ID, COVID-19 status, age in years and sex were almost always included in the sample metadata.

One collaborating source in Seattle enrolled patients during active infection and followed them longitudinally through the course of disease. Collaborating institutions collected whole blood in K2EDTA tubes following their own protocols. Collaborator samples were shipped for TCRbeta analysis as frozen whole blood, isolated PBMCs, or DNA extracted from either sample type. Overall study outcomes, separate from this receptor: The quantity of clinical and demographic metadata differed by source and by participant and was supplied without curation.

TCRbeta CDR3 regions were amplified from genomic DNA by means of the immunoSEQ Assay, a bias-controlled multiplex PCR. The authors processed their data as follows. The number of nucleated cells in each sample was estimated from the amplification of reference gene primers within the assay. To quantify the absolute abundance of each unique TCRbeta CDR3 rearrangement, sequence reads were collapsed and filtered. For each sample, productive Simpson clonality was calculated as the square root of Simpson's diversity index across productive rearrangements. As stored in TCRdb, this immuneACCESS dataset retains in-frame rearrangements with V and J assigned. A fraction of the clones does not appear; measured against another copy, unresolved V genes explain less than half of the discrepancy, and the remainder lacks a known reason. The V and J calls and clone size were taken over from that table, and D and trimming were inferred from the DNA. The sample yields 150,000 to 200,000 clones; 85% to 90% were counted once. 18% of the sample belongs to the ten largest clones.

The receptor's source is a person aged 70 to 79 with COVID-19, enrolled during active disease. Specimen: peripheral blood. The V and J segments used are TRBV7-2 and TRBJ2-2, with 10 junctional bases fitting TRBD2. Here is the DNA: TGTGCCAGCAGCTCTGGTAGGGGTAGCGGGAGGAGAACCGGGGAGCTGTTTTTT. The encoded protein is CASSSGRGSGRRTGELFF.